A selection of T cell receptor beta chains follows, all from one sample in a study of cytomegalovirus exposure and HLA in healthy donors. The repertoire was sequenced with immunoSEQ multiplex PCR; TCRdb's copy has only in-frame clones and lacks some. The table shows under 110,000 clones, with 71% occurring only once. Sequenced sample: PBMCs. The receptor set was obtained from a female donor in good health and CMV-seronegative. Both conserved end residues are part of each CDR3. A D gene is named only where the DNA matches it firmly. Size values are once, few and many counts, or a class for expanded clones, and some rows have none.

j_call d_call clone_size v_call cdr3_aa cdr3_nt
TRBJ2-7 TRBD1 . TRBV4-1 CASSQDYRGSRQYF TGCGCCAGCAGCCAAGATTACAGGGGGTCGCGGCAGTACTTC
TRBJ2-5 . . TRBV15 CATSRARETQYF TGTGCCACCAGCAGAGCCCGAGAGACCCAGTACTTC
TRBJ1-5 . . TRBV19 CASSPISAAQHF TGTGCCAGTAGTCCCATATCAGCGGCCCAGCATTTT
TRBJ2-1 . . TRBV6-4 CASSGDSGKQFF TGTGCCAGCAGCGGAGATTCCGGGAAGCAGTTCTTC
TRBJ2-5 TRBD2 . TRBV18 CASSPLAFTSGQQETQYF TGTGCCAGCTCACCCCTCGCCTTCACTAGCGGCCAACAAGAGACCCAGTACTTC
TRBJ1-2 . . TRBV5-1 CASSLGQNYGYTF TGCGCCAGCAGCTTGGGACAGAACTATGGCTACACCTTC
TRBJ2-1 . few TRBV5-1 CASSLDGKANNEQFF TGCGCCAGCAGCTTGGACGGGAAAGCTAATAATGAGCAGTTCTTC
TRBJ2-7 . once TRBV4-1 CASSPRSANYEQYF TGCGCCAGCAGCCCCAGGTCGGCCAACTACGAGCAGTACTTC
TRBJ2-5 . . TRBV27 CASSLAAVQETQYF TGTGCCAGCAGTTTAGCGGCAGTCCAAGAGACCCAGTACTTC
TRBJ1-3 . . TRBV7-8 CASSSVSRGLSRGSGNTIYF TGTGCCAGCAGCTCCGTCTCGCGTGGGCTTTCTCGGGGCTCTGGAAACACCATATATTTT
TRBJ2-1 TRBD2 . TRBV4-2 CASSQDSPAGGDEQFF TGTGCCAGCAGCCAGGACTCCCCAGCGGGGGGCGATGAGCAGTTCTTC
TRBJ1-5 . . TRBV28 CASSPDNSNQPQHF TGTGCCAGCAGCCCGGACAATAGCAATCAGCCCCAGCATTTT
TRBJ2-2 . . TRBV7-3 CASSLVSGDGELFF TGTGCCAGCAGCTTAGTTAGCGGAGACGGGGAGCTGTTTTTT
TRBJ1-1 TRBD1 few TRBV7-9 CASSSQGDGSEAFF TGTGCCAGCAGCTCTCAGGGGGATGGTAGTGAAGCTTTCTTT
TRBJ2-7 . . TRBV7-8 CASSLSAGEPYEQYF TGTGCCAGCAGCCTTTCGGCAGGCGAACCCTACGAGCAGTACTTC
TRBJ1-2 . . TRBV28 CASSSNRAYGYTF TGTGCCAGCAGCTCTAACAGGGCGTATGGCTACACCTTC
TRBJ1-5 TRBD1 . TRBV7-8 CASSFRGETGGRGQPQHF TGTGCCAGCAGCTTTCGGGGAGAAACAGGGGGCAGGGGGCAGCCCCAGCATTTT
TRBJ2-1 . . TRBV12-5 CASGFGGSYNEQFF TGTGCTAGTGGTTTCGGCGGGTCCTACAATGAGCAGTTCTTC
TRBJ2-3 TRBD2 . TRBV30 CAWRRIAGGQFKDTQYF TGTGCCTGGAGAAGAATAGCGGGAGGGCAGTTTAAGGATACGCAGTATTTT
TRBJ2-7 TRBD2 . TRBV19 CATSGMRGNYEQYF TGTGCCACGAGCGGGATGCGGGGGAACTACGAGCAGTACTTC
TRBJ2-7 TRBD2 . TRBV7-8 CASSSEAGSYEQYF TGTGCCAGCAGCTCGGAAGCGGGGAGCTACGAGCAGTACTTC
TRBJ1-2 . . TRBV4-1 CASSQVGAGASGGYTF TGCGCCAGCAGCCAAGTTGGGGCGGGAGCTTCTGGTGGCTACACCTTC
TRBJ1-6 TRBD1 . TRBV6-6 CASSLQGSYNSPLHF TGTGCCAGCAGTCTACAGGGGTCCTATAATTCACCCCTCCACTTT
TRBJ2-3 TRBD2 . TRBV18 CASSPRASGSTDTQYF TGTGCCAGCTCACCAAGGGCTAGCGGGAGCACAGATACGCAGTATTTT
TRBJ2-1 TRBD2 . TRBV9 CASSVEASGRLDEQFF TGTGCCAGCAGCGTAGAGGCTAGCGGGAGGTTGGATGAGCAGTTCTTC